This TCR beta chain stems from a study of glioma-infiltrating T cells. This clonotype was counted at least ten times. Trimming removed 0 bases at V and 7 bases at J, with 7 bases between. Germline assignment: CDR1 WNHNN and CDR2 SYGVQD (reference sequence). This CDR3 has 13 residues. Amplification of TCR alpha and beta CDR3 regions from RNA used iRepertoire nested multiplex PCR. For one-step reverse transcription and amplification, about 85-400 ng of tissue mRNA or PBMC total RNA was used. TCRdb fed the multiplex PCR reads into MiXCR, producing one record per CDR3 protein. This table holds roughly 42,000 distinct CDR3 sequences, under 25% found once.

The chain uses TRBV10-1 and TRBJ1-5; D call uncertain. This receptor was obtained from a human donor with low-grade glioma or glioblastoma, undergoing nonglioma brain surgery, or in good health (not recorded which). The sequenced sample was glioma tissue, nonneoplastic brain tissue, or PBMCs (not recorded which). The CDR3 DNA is TGCGCCAGCAGTGAGTCGACGGAGCAGCCCCAGCATTTT. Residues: CASSESTEQPQHF.